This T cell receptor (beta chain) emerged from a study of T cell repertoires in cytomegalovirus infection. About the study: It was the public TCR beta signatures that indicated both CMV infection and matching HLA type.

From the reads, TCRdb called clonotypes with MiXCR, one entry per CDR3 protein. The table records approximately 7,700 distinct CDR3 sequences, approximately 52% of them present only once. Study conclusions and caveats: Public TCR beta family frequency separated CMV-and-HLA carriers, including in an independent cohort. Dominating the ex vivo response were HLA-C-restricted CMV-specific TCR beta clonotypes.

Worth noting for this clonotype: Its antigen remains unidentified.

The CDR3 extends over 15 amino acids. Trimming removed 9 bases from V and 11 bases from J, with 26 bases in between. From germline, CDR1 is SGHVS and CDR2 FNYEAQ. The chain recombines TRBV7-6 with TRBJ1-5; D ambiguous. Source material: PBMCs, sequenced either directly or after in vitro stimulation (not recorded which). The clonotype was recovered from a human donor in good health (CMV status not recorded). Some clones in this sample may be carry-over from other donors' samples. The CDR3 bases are TGTGCCAGTAGCCCCGAAACATACAGCAATCATTCCCAGCATTTT. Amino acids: CASSPETYSNHSQHF. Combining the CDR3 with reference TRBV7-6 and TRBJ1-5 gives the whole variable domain GAGVSQSPRYKVTKRGQDVALRCDPISGHVSLYWYRQALGQGPEFLTYFNYEAQQDKSGLPNDRFSAERPEGSISTLTIQRTEQRDSAMYRCASSPETYSNHSQHFGDGTRLSIL.